These 22 T cell receptor beta chains were sequenced from one sample in a study of blood T cells in healthy people across ages. Primed by a sample-barcoded 5' primer and a J-beta primer mix, a second PCR proceeded for 7 to 11 cycles. One entry per CDR3 protein, called by TCRdb with MiXCR from the 5' RACE reads. The table includes hundreds of thousands of distinct CDR3 sequences, approximately 25% detected once. These sequences were also reported in another study, on T cells of mothers and their children.

Sequencing was performed on blood. These receptors were obtained from a boy younger than 18 in good health.

The chain employs TRBV11-2 and TRBJ2-1, with 7 bases that match TRBD2. Trimming removed 2 bases from V and 6 bases from J; junction bases left unmatched: 7. There are 15 residues in the CDR3. Germline assignment: CDR1 SGHAT and CDR2 FQNNGV. The CDR3 spells CASSLSGVLFNEQFF. As DNA, the CDR3 is TGTGCCAGCAGCTTAAGCGGGGTCCTTTTCAATGAGCAGTTCTTC.

The rearrangement links TRBV20-1 to TRBJ2-4; TRBD2 aligns across 7 bases. This CDR3 comprises 17 residues. The germline CDR1 and CDR2 sequences are DFQATT and SNEGSKA (reference sequence). V trimming: 3 bases; J trimming: 3 bases; junction bases outside the gene matches: 14. The CDR3 DNA sequence: TGCAGTGCTAGTGGAACGGGAGGCAAAAGGCACAAAAACATTCAGTACTTC. Translating it yields CSASGTGGKRHKNIQYF.

This clonotype was seen more than once but under ten times. The CDR3 nucleotides read TGTGCCAGCACCATGACAGGAAAAGAGACCCAGTACTTC. This translates into CASTMTGKETQYF. This sequence joins TRBV7-2 and TRBJ2-5; D is possibly TRBD1 (6 bases). CDR1 and CDR2 from the germline V gene are SGHTA and FQGNSA. V dropped 7 bases and J dropped 3 bases, with 12 bases sitting between them. This CDR3 spans 13 amino acids.

V usage is TRBV7-9 and J usage is TRBJ2-5; 9 nucleotides match TRBD2. The V gene's germline CDR1 is SEHNR and CDR2 FQNEAQ (reference sequence). The CDR3 extends over 15 amino acids. V lost 7 bases, J lost 5 bases, and 11 bases stayed unmatched. CDR3: CASNRIAGEIETQYF. The CDR3 DNA reads TGTGCCAGCAACCGGATAGCGGGAGAAATTGAGACCCAGTACTTC.

This chain uses TRBV7-2 with TRBJ2-1, with 8 bases fitting TRBD2. CDR1 is SGHTA, CDR2 FQGNSA, per germline. The CDR3 length is 16 residues. Trimming at V came to 3 bases and at J to 6 bases, leaving 10 bases not matched to a gene. This CDR3 reads CASSLTAGVYFNEQFF. CDR3 nucleotides: TGTGCCAGCAGCTTGACAGCGGGAGTATATTTCAATGAGCAGTTCTTC.

This clonotype was observed a handful of times. The V gene is TRBV28, the J gene TRBJ2-6; TRBD1 is a possible D gene (5 bases). V dropped 6 bases and J dropped 1 base, with 7 bases sitting between them. Germline V gives CDR1 MDHEN, CDR2 SYDVKM. The CDR3 is made up of 14 amino acids. The CDR3 DNA is TGTGCCAGCAGCAGGGCTTCTGGGGCCAACGTCCTGACTTTC. Its protein is CASSRASGANVLTF.

This clonotype was seen many times. The chain recombines TRBV18 with TRBJ1-1; D gene uncertain. The CDR3 is 13 amino acids. Looked up from germline, CDR1 is KGHSH and CDR2 is LQKENI. Trimming shortened V by 3 bases and J by 5 bases, and 10 bases separated the two germline ends. This CDR3 is CASSPGSGTEAFF. The CDR3 DNA reads TGTGCCAGCTCACCGGGTAGCGGAACTGAAGCTTTCTTT.

Turning to this clonotype: A junction boundary mismatches the germline segment, possibly from a read error. V gene TRBV20-1 combines with J gene TRBJ2-6; a weak D match, TRBD1 (5 bases). The CDR3 is 17 residues long. The germline gives CDR1 DFQATT, CDR2 SNEGSKA (reference sequence). CDR3 protein: CSAREPLSQSGANVPTF. In DNA, the CDR3 is TGCAGTGCTCGTGAGCCCCTGAGCCAGTCTGGGGCCAACGTCCCGACTTTC.

This clonotype turned up a few times. The chain has TRBV18 and TRBJ2-7, with D possibly matching TRBD2 (6 bases). The CDR3 has 12 residues. The germline V gene encodes CDR1 KGHSH and CDR2 LQKENI. V was trimmed by 3 bases and J by 6 bases, leaving 9 bases between them. CDR3 region: CASSPEGGEQYF. CDR3 in DNA: TGTGCCAGCTCACCGGAGGGTGGCGAGCAGTACTTC.

With respect to this clonotype: This clone may be a read error of a much larger clone one base away. The chain recombines TRBV29-1 with TRBJ2-7, with D maybe TRBD2 (6 bases). Trimming cost V 3 bases and J 2 bases, with 23 bases left between them. The CDR3 consists of 17 residues. Germline values: CDR1 SQVTM, CDR2 ANQGSEA. CDR3: CSVEVGRLVGDAYEQYF. In nucleotides, the CDR3 is TGCAGCGTTGAGGTTGGCAGACTAGTGGGAGACGCCTACGAGCAGTACTTC.

This sequence joins TRBV20-1 and TRBJ2-5; D is unresolved. This CDR3 contains 10 residues. The germline V and J ends were trimmed by 4 bases and 4 bases, with 4 bases remaining between them. Germline V lookup: CDR1 DFQATT, CDR2 SNEGSKA (reference sequence). The CDR3 sequence: CSAKSETQYF. DNA of the CDR3: TGCAGTGCTAAATCAGAGACCCAGTACTTC.

This clonotype has a handful of counts. The gene calls are TRBV2 and TRBJ2-1; no reliable D call. This CDR3 comprises 11 residues. V was clipped by 10 bases and J by 9 bases, with 13 bases between them. CDR1 is SNHLY, CDR2 FYNNEI, per germline. This CDR3 is CATGASLEQFF. The DNA of the CDR3 is TGTGCCACCGGTGCTTCTCTTGAGCAGTTCTTC.

At least ten counts were recorded for this clonotype. The chain is built from TRBV27 and TRBJ2-6; D is possibly TRBD1 or TRBD2 (5 bases each). Trimming took off 8 bases at V and 0 bases at J, with 11 bases between the two ends. CDR1 is MNHEY, CDR2 SMNVEV, per germline (reference sequence). CDR3 length: 15 amino acids. The CDR3 sequence: CASRDLSSGANVLTF. The CDR3 DNA is TGTGCCAGCCGGGACCTGAGCTCTGGGGCCAACGTCCTGACTTTC.

The V and J genes are TRBV4-3 and TRBJ1-2; maybe TRBD1 (5 bases). CDR1 and CDR2 from the germline V gene are LGHNA and YSLEER. V was clipped by 0 bases and J by 7 bases, with 9 bases between them. The CDR3 runs to 13 residues. CDR3 protein: CASSQDQGFGYTF. The CDR3 DNA follows: TGCGCCAGCAGCCAAGATCAGGGTTTTGGCTACACCTTC.

This sequence joins TRBV20-1 and TRBJ1-5; D possibly corresponds to TRBD1 (5 bases). V was cut by 1 base and J by 3 bases, with 10 bases left in between. CDR3 length: 14 residues. Germline V CDR1 and CDR2: DFQATT, SNEGSKA (reference sequence). CDR3 bases: TGCAGTGCTAGAGCAGGGCCGCTCAATCAGCCCCAGCATTTT. This gives the protein CSARAGPLNQPQHF.

The chain employs TRBV6-5 and TRBJ1-2, with D possibly TRBD1 on 5 matching bases. CDR3 length: 14 residues. From germline, CDR1 is MNHEY and CDR2 SVGAGI. The V end was cut by 5 bases, the J end by 7 bases, with 17 bases between. This CDR3 reads CASSDFGGRGGYTF. The CDR3 DNA follows: TGTGCCAGCAGTGACTTCGGGGGTAGGGGTGGCTACACCTTC.

V is TRBV21-1 and J is TRBJ2-5; the table's D call, TRBD1, was not checked against the DNA. TRBV21-1 is given as a pseudogene. The CDR3 contains 15 residues. Here the CDR3 reads CASSKCRGARKTQYF. As DNA, the CDR3 is TGTGCCAGCAGCAAATGCAGGGGGGCGAGAAAGACCCAGTACTTC.

V is TRBV9 and J is TRBJ2-1; D remains unclear. Germline CDR1 SGDLS, CDR2 YYNGEE. This CDR3 is 15 amino acids long. Deletions cut 7 bases from V and 1 base from J, with 15 bases between. CDR3 protein: CASGGPPGSYNEQFF. The CDR3 coding sequence is TGTGCCAGCGGCGGACCCCCAGGATCCTACAATGAGCAGTTCTTC.

The chain carries TRBV18 and TRBJ1-1, with 9 bases aligning to TRBD1. The V gene's germline CDR1 is KGHSH and CDR2 LQKENI. V trimming: 6 bases; J trimming: 1 base; junction bases outside the gene matches: 9. This CDR3 contains 16 residues. The CDR3 DNA reads TGTGCCAGCTCGCCCGGGACAGGGACTCAGAACACTGAAGCTTTCTTT. It specifies CASSPGTGTQNTEAFF.

This chain connects TRBV2 to TRBJ2-5, with D possibly matching TRBD2 (6 bases). There are 13 residues in the CDR3. Per germline, CDR1 SNHLY and CDR2 FYNNEI. Trimming removed 7 bases at V and 7 bases at J, with 16 bases between. CDR3 protein: CASMRLQEGTQYF. For the CDR3, the DNA is TGTGCCAGCATGAGATTACAGGAGGGGACCCAGTACTTC.

The rearrangement uses TRBV5-1 and TRBJ2-5; TRBD1 matches at 8 bases. From germline, CDR1 is SGHRS and CDR2 YFSETQ. Trimming at V came to 7 bases and at J to 5 bases, leaving 10 bases not matched to a gene. The CDR3 covers 14 residues. The CDR3 DNA sequence: TGCGCCAGCCGTCCAGGGGGCGGGATGGAGACCCAGTACTTC. Encoded protein: CASRPGGGMETQYF.

The rearrangement links TRBV5-8 to TRBJ1-1; the D is unclear. V shed 4 bases and J shed 6 bases, with 13 bases lying between them. Per germline, CDR1 SGHTS and CDR2 YDEGEE. This CDR3 is built from 13 residues. This CDR3 is CASSIRLGAEAFF. In nucleotides, the CDR3 is TGTGCCAGCAGCATTAGGCTCGGAGCTGAAGCTTTCTTT.